This T cell receptor (beta chain) derives from a study of PD-1 blockade in mismatch repair-deficient tumors. Broader study findings: After pembrolizumab, tumor-resident clones rose rapidly, then generally contracted before radiologic responses.

To note about this clone: No antigen is known for it.

Germline values: CDR1 SEHNR, CDR2 FQNEAQ (reference sequence). This CDR3 spans 16 amino acids. V dropped 4 bases and J dropped 0 bases, with 12 bases sitting between them. Repertoires were generated with immunoSEQ multiplex PCR, while TCRdb's copy carries only in-frame clones and drops some. The table has approximately 120,000 clones, around 87% seen once; the top ten hold 13%. Three pembrolizumab responders had their TCRs sequenced. This receptor was identified in an adult with mismatch repair-deficient cancer. Sample: peripheral blood, taken 44 weeks after starting pembrolizumab. J is TRBJ2-2 and V is TRBV7-9; a possible D gene is TRBD2 (6 bases). CDR3 protein: CASSSLGTSNTGELFF. As DNA, the CDR3 is TGTGCCAGCAGCTCACTAGGGACTTCGAACACCGGGGAGCTGTTTTTT.